This paragraph covers one T cell receptor (beta chain) sequence. This clone came up a few times. No cognate antigen has been identified for it. The record has no base qualities; no much larger clone is one base away. This sample is part of a study of beta chain features in type 1 diabetes (dated 2018 in TCRdb). With regard to the full study: No differences in mean age, gender distribution, total cell number or subset yield were found between patients and healthy donors. Across all samples, some 99 million sorted cells were examined, and cell number per subset correlated strongly with RNA yield. The study compared TCRB repertoires of sorted circulating CD4+ T cell subsets between recently diagnosed type 1 diabetes patients and matched healthy donors. Regulatory and stem cell-like memory subsets were isolated from only 8 patients and about eight healthy donors, whereas naive and central memory subsets came from all 28 donors. Beyond this particular receptor, the publication reports: PCR might favor shorter templates, but patient and control samples were amplified and corrected together, so any skew would affect both groups equally. Type 1 diabetes patients showed a moderate but significant shortening of TCRB CDR3 length in all four CD4+ subsets. Naive, central memory and regulatory TCRB repertoires appeared more similar among patients than among healthy donors. Patients with type 1 diabetes made fewer insertions and deleted more nucleotides at VDJ recombination sites, implying thymic rearrangement abnormalities. Because cDNA rather than genomic DNA was sequenced, highly expressing activated cells could have been over-represented, although no difference in activation and CD3 levels was found between groups. HLA sub-analyses involved small numbers of individuals, so any influence of HLA type on TCRB rearrangement remained unresolved.

CDR3 length: 16 amino acids, cysteine to phenylalanine. Only CDR3 DNA remains: 48 bases, in frame from the first base. V is reduced by 0 bases and J by 0 bases, leaving a spacing of 12 bases between them. CDR1 GTSNPN and CDR2 SVGIG were looked up in the germline V gene (reference sequence). The entire amount of isolated RNA was reverse transcribed using the High Capacity cDNA Reverse Transcription Kit, so the sequenced TCRB transcripts were expressed ones. Deep immunoSEQ sequencing was applied to naive, central memory and regulatory T cell samples, giving an average of about 3.4 million total reads per sample. Sorted cells were lysed in RLT buffer, and RNA was extracted using DNase-treated RNeasy Micro or Mini kits according to cell number. Each cell subset was processed separately to prevent cross-contamination, with patient and healthy donor samples processed together. Using the immunoSEQ multiplex PCR, TCRB sequences were amplified from cDNA into 87-bp fragments spanning the CDR3 region. Sequencing of the amplicons was done on the Illumina HiSeq platform. As for the authors' bioinformatics: PCR bias was computationally corrected using synthetic template baselines, reads within Hamming distance 2 were collapsed, and singletons that could not be merged were discarded. By aligning reads against IMGT, V, D and J genes, CDR3 length, and insertions or deletions at six rearrangement sites were assigned. Within each subset, clonotype counts were normalized to sorted cell number, and only after that were true diversity and Gini coefficients computed with the tcR R package. Repertoire sharing was quantified using the overlap coefficient calculated on TCRB nucleotide sequences. Out-of-frame TCRB sequences from naive cells were analyzed as a proxy for the pre-selection repertoire. The table comes from immuneACCESS by way of TCRdb, which keeps in-frame sequences with V and J called. Part of the clones is missing from these tables; in studies checked, under half for an unresolved V gene and the rest for unknown reasons. The DNA was the basis for D and trimming; V, J and clone size are from that table. The sample data list 150,000 to 200,000 clones, and 63% of these were observed just once. The ten largest account for roughly 0.095% of the sample.

From each donor, a single peripheral blood sample of around 120 mL on average was drawn into heparinised tubes. A BD FACSAria II and a panel including CD45RO, CCR7, CD25, CD127, CD95 and CD27 were used to sort naive, central memory, regulatory and stem cell-like memory CD4+ T cells. Every sorted population had a purity above 98%. PBMCs were isolated immediately by Lymphoprep density gradient centrifugation and stained directly without culture. To minimize batch effects, samples were stained and sorted in pairs, one healthy donor with one patient per experiment. The clonotype was recovered from a man younger than 45 with type 1 diabetes. The sequence joins TRBV30 to TRBJ1-3; there is no confident call for the D gene. The material sequenced was naive CD4+ T cells from blood. The intended sense of this specimen's cell subset or site label: true naive CD4+ T cells. The CDR3 reads as follows: CAWSVSRTSSGNTIYF. The nucleotides read TGTGCCTGGAGTGTTAGCCGTACCTCCTCTGGAAACACCATATATTTT.